The 22 T cell receptor beta chains below all came from one sample that was sequenced in a study of chemoradiotherapy in HPV16-positive cancers. Libraries were prepared by immunoSEQ multiplex PCR; TCRdb keeps only in-frame clonotypes and omits some of them. The repertoire has about 3,100 clones, around 92% of them found once; the top ten carry approximately 3.4%. Sequencing used tumor tissue, obtained from a patient who underwent chemoradiotherapy. The receptors were sampled from a human donor with HPV-associated anogenital cancer.

V and J are TRBV2 and TRBJ2-5; D is ambiguous. V was cut by 7 bases and J by 1 base, with 4 bases left in between. This CDR3 region has 11 residues. Germline CDR1 reads SNHLY; CDR2 reads FYNNEI. The CDR3 region is CASTPQETQYF. The CDR3 bases are TGTGCCAGCACCCCCCAAGAGACCCAGTACTTC.

The V gene is TRBV7-8, the J gene TRBJ2-3; tentative D call: TRBD2 (5 bases). Germline CDR1 reads SGHVS; CDR2 reads FQNEAQ. The V and J ends lost 4 bases and 5 bases respectively, with 16 bases between them. This CDR3 region has 15 residues. The CDR3 region has the DNA TGTGCCAGCAGCTACCCTAAGACTGGGAGAGATACGCAGTATTTT. Translation: CASSYPKTGRDTQYF.

The chain combines TRBV5-1 with TRBJ1-1, with TRBD1 as a possible D gene (6 bases). Trimming shortened V by 4 bases and J by 5 bases, and 15 bases separated the two germline ends. The CDR3 is 14 amino acids. CDR1 and CDR2 from the germline V gene are SGHRS and YFSETQ. The CDR3 region has the DNA TGCGCCAGCAGCCCCCTACAGGGAAGGACTGAAGCTTTCTTT. This translates into CASSPLQGRTEAFF.

The J gene is TRBJ2-5, the V gene TRBV30; 7 nucleotides align to TRBD2. The CDR3 is 13 residues long. The junction had 14 bases not matched to a gene; V was cut back by 5 bases and J by 11 bases. CDR1 GTSNPN and CDR2 SVGIG come from the germline V gene (reference sequence). DNA for the CDR3: TGTGCCTGGCGGGACCGCGTGGGGGGGGAGCAGTACTTC. Amino acids: CAWRDRVGGEQYF.

The genes are TRBV15 and TRBJ2-7; D uncertain. V lost 0 bases and J lost 4, with 10 bases in between. The CDR3 runs 14 residues. Germline CDR1 and CDR2: LNHNV and YYDKDF (reference sequence). Written as DNA, the CDR3 is TGTGCCACCAGCAGAGATGTAGGGCCATACGAGCAGTACTTC. Protein sequence: CATSRDVGPYEQYF. Using reference TRBV15 and TRBJ2-7 for the parts outside the CDR3, the full variable domain is DAMVIQNPRYQVTQFGKPVTLSCSQTLNHNVMYWYQQKSSQAPKLLFHYYDKDFNNEADTPDNFQSRRPNTSFCFLDIRSPGLGDTAMYLCATSRDVGPYEQYFGPGTRLTVT.

The J gene is TRBJ1-3, the V gene TRBV7-8; D not certain. V gave up 1 base and J gave up 2 bases, with 9 bases separating them. The CDR3 is 15 residues long. Germline V gene sequence: CDR1 SGHVS, CDR2 FQNEAQ. The CDR3 protein is CASSLVSDTGNTIYF. In DNA form, the CDR3 reads TGTGCCAGCAGCTTAGTATCGGATACTGGAAACACCATATATTTT.

The chain has TRBV7-2 and TRBJ2-7; 7 bases map to TRBD2. V shed 6 bases and J 7 bases; nucleotides not matched to a gene: 9. CDR3 size: 13 residues. Germline V CDR1 and CDR2: SGHTA, FQGNSA. The CDR3, as DNA: TGTGCCAGCAGTCGTTCGGGGGAGGGGGAGCAGTACTTC. Translation gives CASSRSGEGEQYF.

The chain joins TRBV7-9 to TRBJ2-5; TRBD1 is a possible D gene (7 bases). V lost 3 bases to trimming and J lost 4 bases, with 12 bases between them. Germline V gives CDR1 SEHNR, CDR2 FQNEAQ (reference sequence). The CDR3 length is 14 residues. The CDR3 nucleotides read TGTGCCAGCAGCTTCGGGCAGGGGGGAGAGACCCAGTACTTC. Residues: CASSFGQGGETQYF.

The chain is built from TRBV4-1 and TRBJ1-5; tentative D call: TRBD1 (6 bases). The CDR3 length is 15 residues. Germline CDR1 is MGHRA and CDR2 is YSYEKL. The germline V and J ends were trimmed by 0 bases and 7 bases, with 13 bases remaining between them. The CDR3 spells CASSQDPQGSQPQHF. The CDR3 DNA reads as TGCGCCAGCAGCCAAGATCCACAGGGATCGCAGCCCCAGCATTTT.

This chain connects TRBV5-6 to TRBJ2-7; the D call may be TRBD1 or TRBD2 (6 bases each). Germline V gene sequence: CDR1 SGHDT, CDR2 YYEEEE. V was shortened by 0 bases and J by 3 bases, with 10 bases between the two germline ends. The length of the CDR3 is 14 residues. The CDR3 sequence is CASSLVGGNYEQYF. The CDR3 DNA reads TGTGCCAGCAGCTTGGTCGGGGGCAACTACGAGCAGTACTTC.

The chain carries TRBV7-2 and TRBJ1-4, with D tentatively TRBD1 (5 bases). Per the germline V gene, CDR1 is SGHTA and CDR2 is FQGNSA. The CDR3 is 14 residues long. With 5 bases removed from V and 7 bases from J, the gap between germline ends came to 14 bases. CDR3 in DNA: TGTGCCAGCAGCAAACAGGAACTAAGTGAAAAACTGTTTTTT. It translates to CASSKQELSEKLFF.

The genes are TRBV5-1 and TRBJ1-1, with 8 bases lining up with TRBD1. The CDR3 spans 14 residues. J was trimmed by 1 base and V by 3 bases; bases with no gene match: 2. Looked up from germline, CDR1 is SGHRS and CDR2 is YFSETQ. The CDR3 loop reads CASSSTGENTEAFF. The DNA for the CDR3 is TGCGCCAGCAGCTCGACAGGGGAGAACACTGAAGCTTTCTTT.

The V gene is TRBV7-3, the J gene TRBJ2-3; TRBD1 aligns across 9 bases. V was pared by 2 bases and J by 4 bases, with 4 bases of the junction left unmatched. The CDR3 runs to 15 residues. The germline gives CDR1 SGHTA, CDR2 FQGTGA. The CDR3 sequence: CASSLGGQGSDTQYF. Here the CDR3 DNA reads TGTGCCAGCAGCTTAGGGGGACAGGGTTCAGATACGCAGTATTTT.

The chain couples TRBV30 to TRBJ1-5; 10 bases are a match to TRBD1. V lost 4 bases and J lost 2; bases outside the gene matches: 11. The CDR3 contains 17 residues. Germline V gene lookup returns CDR1 GTSNPN and CDR2 SVGIG (reference sequence). CDR3 DNA: TGTGCCTGGAATTTGGGACAGGGGAGACCTGGCAATCAGCCCCAGCATTTT. It specifies CAWNLGQGRPGNQPQHF.

The chain combines TRBV5-6 with TRBJ2-3; the match to TRBD2 covers 14 bases. CDR3 length equals 16 residues. J was trimmed by 6 bases and V by 4 bases; bases with no gene match: 7. Germline CDR1 reads SGHDT; CDR2 reads YYEEEE. CDR3 residues: CASSRLAGGPRDTQYF. In nucleotides, the CDR3 is TGTGCCAGCAGCCGACTAGCGGGAGGGCCGAGGGATACGCAGTATTTT. Combining the CDR3 with reference TRBV5-6 and TRBJ2-3 gives the whole variable domain DAGVTQSPTHLIKTRGQQVTLRCSPKSGHDTVSWYQQALGQGPQFIFQYYEEEERQRGNFPDRFSGHQFPNYSSELNVNALLLGDSALYLCASSRLAGGPRDTQYFGPGTRLTVL.

The chain carries TRBV4-1 and TRBJ1-1; no reliable D call. The CDR3 is 14 residues long. CDR1 is MGHRA, CDR2 YSYEKL, per germline. The germline V and J ends were trimmed by 1 base and 7 bases, with 13 bases remaining between them. The CDR3 DNA follows: TGCGCCAGCAGCCAAGTACGTGAGGAGGATGAAGCTTTCTTT. This codes for CASSQVREEDEAFF.

The V gene is TRBV19, the J gene TRBJ1-2, with 7 positions matching TRBD1. Germline CDR1 is LNHDA and CDR2 is SQIVND (reference sequence). The CDR3 is 14 amino acids. V lost 3 bases, J lost 3 bases, and 4 bases stayed unmatched. Written as DNA, the CDR3 is TGTGCCAGTAGTATTCAGGGACAGCACTATGGCTACACCTTC. This encodes CASSIQGQHYGYTF.

As DNA, the CDR3 is TGTGCCAGCTCACCACTAAAAGAGACCCAGTACTTC. As protein: CASSPLKETQYF. The V gene is TRBV18, the J gene TRBJ2-5; no firm D call. The CDR3 extends over 12 amino acids. The V and J ends lost 1 base and 3 bases respectively, with 3 bases between them. CDR1 and CDR2 (germline): KGHSH, LQKENI.

Here the CDR3 reads CASSFGTVEKLFF. The CDR3 DNA follows: TGTGCCAGCAGCTTCGGGACAGTCGAAAAACTGTTTTTT. The genes are TRBV7-2 and TRBJ1-4; TRBD1 matches at 7 bases. After removal of 3 bases from V and 8 bases from J, the junction contained 3 bases not matched to a gene. Germline CDR1 and CDR2: SGHTA and FQGNSA. CDR3 length equals 13 residues.

The chain has TRBV5-1 and TRBJ1-1; TRBD1 might be the D (6 bases). The length of the CDR3 is 13 residues. CDR1 is SGHRS and CDR2 is YFSETQ in the germline V gene. Trimming took 0 bases from V and 3 from J, leaving 6 bases between them. CDR3 DNA sequence: TGCGCCAGCAGCTTGGACAGGGACACTGAAGCTTTCTTT. It translates to CASSLDRDTEAFF.

This CDR3 is CASSQGEVGTGVVWSGNTIYF. The CDR3 nucleotides read TGCGCCAGCAGCCAAGGCGAGGTAGGGACAGGGGTAGTCTGGTCTGGAAACACCATATATTTT. V usage is TRBV4-1 and J usage is TRBJ1-3; 10 bases are shared with TRBD1. Germline V CDR1 and CDR2: MGHRA, YSYEKL. The CDR3 spans 21 residues. Trimming removed 1 base from V and 1 base from J; junction bases left unmatched: 16.

The CDR3 sequence is CASSVGWRTGGVGETQYF. The CDR3 nucleotides read TGTGCCAGCAGCGTAGGTTGGAGGACAGGGGGCGTGGGAGAGACCCAGTACTTC. The V call is TRBV9, the J call TRBJ2-5; 11 nucleotides match TRBD1. CDR3 size: 18 residues. Germline CDR1 is SGDLS and CDR2 is YYNGEE. V dropped 0 bases and J dropped 4; count of bases not matched to a gene: 11.